This T cell receptor (beta chain) originates from a study of patients and donors after allogeneic stem cell transplantation. CDR1 SGHRS and CDR2 YFSETQ come from the germline V gene. CDR3 size: 11 residues. Losses at the gene ends were 4 bases for V and 10 bases for J; bases not matched to a gene: 2. TCRdb passed the RT-PCR reads through MiXCR, listing each CDR3 protein once. The table includes approximately 98,000 distinct CDR3 sequences, approximately 40% detected once. This receptor was obtained from a human donor who was either an allogeneic HSCT recipient or a stem cell or donor lymphocyte infusion donor (not recorded which). It is not recorded whose cells these are; they may come from a transplant donor. What was sequenced was blood, either unsorted or a sorted T cell fraction (not recorded which). V usage is TRBV5-1 and J usage is TRBJ2-1; 7 bases are shared with TRBD1. CDR3 nucleotide sequence: TGCGCCAGCAGCAAGGACAGGGAGCAGTTCTTC. Translating it yields CASSKDREQFF.